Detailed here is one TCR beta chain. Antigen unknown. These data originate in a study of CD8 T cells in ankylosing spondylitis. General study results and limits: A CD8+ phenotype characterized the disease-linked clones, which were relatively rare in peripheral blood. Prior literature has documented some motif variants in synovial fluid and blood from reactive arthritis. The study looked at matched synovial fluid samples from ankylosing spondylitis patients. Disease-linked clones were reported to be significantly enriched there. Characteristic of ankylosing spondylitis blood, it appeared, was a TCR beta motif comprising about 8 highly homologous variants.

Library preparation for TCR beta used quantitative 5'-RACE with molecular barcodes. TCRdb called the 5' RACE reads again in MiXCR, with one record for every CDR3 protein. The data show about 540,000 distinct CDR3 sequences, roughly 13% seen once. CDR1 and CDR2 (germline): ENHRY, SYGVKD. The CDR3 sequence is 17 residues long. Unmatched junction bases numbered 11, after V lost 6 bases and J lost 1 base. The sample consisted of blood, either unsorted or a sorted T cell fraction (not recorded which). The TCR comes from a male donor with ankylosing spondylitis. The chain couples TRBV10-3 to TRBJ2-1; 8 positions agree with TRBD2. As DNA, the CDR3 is TGTGCCATCAGGGAATTCGATAGCGGGATGTCCTACAATGAGCAGTTCTTC. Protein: CAIREFDSGMSYNEQFF.